This T cell receptor (beta chain) originates from a study of CD4+ T cells in melanoma. Overall study results and limits: A reported correlation linked neoantigen-specific CD4+ T cells to CD8+, macrophage and B cell function. Reportedly, melanoma neoantigen-specific CD4+ T cells showed varied differentiation states.

The CDR3 contains 15 residues. Losses at the gene ends were 2 bases for V and 4 bases for J; bases not matched to a gene: 7. Germline lookup yields CDR1 MNHEY and CDR2 SVGAGI. In regard to this clone: Its antigen is not known.

Method: immunoSEQ multiplex PCR; TCRdb's copy keeps in-frame clones and lacks some. The sample shows 110,000 to 150,000 clones, about 90% of them seen only once. This clonotype was sampled from a human donor with melanoma. The chain couples TRBV6-5 to TRBJ1-2; TRBD1 matches 7 bases. The CDR3 DNA sequence: TGTGCCAGCAGTTACGGGCCAGGGGGACTCTATGGCTACACCTTC. The encoded protein is CASSYGPGGLYGYTF.